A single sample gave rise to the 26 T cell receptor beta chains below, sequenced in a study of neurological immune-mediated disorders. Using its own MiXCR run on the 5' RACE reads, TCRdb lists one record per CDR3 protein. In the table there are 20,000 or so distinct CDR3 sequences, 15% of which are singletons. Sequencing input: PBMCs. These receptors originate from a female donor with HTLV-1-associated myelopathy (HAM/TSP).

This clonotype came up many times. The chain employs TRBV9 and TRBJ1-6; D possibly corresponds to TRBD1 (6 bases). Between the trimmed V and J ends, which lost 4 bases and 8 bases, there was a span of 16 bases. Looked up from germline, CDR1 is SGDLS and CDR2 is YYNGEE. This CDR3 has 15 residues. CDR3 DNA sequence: TGTGCCAGCAGCCCCAGGCAGGGGCAGGATTCACCCCTCCACTTT. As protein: CASSPRQGQDSPLHF.

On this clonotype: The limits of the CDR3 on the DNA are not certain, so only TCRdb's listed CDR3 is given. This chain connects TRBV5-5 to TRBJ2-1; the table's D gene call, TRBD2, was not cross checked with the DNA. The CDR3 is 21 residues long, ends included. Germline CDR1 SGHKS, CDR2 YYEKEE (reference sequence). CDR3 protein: CASSFYICSAQTSGRRSEQFF.

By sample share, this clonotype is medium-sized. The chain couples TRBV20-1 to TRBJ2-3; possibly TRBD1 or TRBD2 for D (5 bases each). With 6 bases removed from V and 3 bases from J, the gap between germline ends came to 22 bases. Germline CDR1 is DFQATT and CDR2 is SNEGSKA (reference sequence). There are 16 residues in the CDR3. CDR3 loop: CSALRRDPSSTDTQYF. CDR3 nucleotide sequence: TGCAGTGCACTACGCCGGGACCCCTCCTCGACAGATACGCAGTATTTT.

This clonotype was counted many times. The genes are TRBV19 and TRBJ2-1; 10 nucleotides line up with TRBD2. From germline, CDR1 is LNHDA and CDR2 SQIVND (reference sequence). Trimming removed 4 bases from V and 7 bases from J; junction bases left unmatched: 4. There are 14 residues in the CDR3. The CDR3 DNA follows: TGTGCCAGTAGTAAGCGGGGGGGCGCAAATGAGCAGTTCTTC. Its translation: CASSKRGGANEQFF.

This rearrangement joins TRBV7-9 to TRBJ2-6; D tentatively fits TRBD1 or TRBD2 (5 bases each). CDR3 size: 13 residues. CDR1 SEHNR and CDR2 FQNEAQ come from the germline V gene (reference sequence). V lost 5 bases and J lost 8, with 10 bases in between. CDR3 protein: CASSRRGPNVLTF. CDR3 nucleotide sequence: TGTGCCAGCAGCCGTCGGGGACCCAACGTCCTGACTTTC.

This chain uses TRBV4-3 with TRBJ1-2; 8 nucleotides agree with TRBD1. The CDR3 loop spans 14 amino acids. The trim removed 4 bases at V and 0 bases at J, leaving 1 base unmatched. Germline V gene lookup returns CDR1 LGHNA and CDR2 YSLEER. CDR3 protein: CASSRTGTNYGYTF. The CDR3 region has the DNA TGCGCCAGCAGCCGGACAGGGACTAACTATGGCTACACCTTC.

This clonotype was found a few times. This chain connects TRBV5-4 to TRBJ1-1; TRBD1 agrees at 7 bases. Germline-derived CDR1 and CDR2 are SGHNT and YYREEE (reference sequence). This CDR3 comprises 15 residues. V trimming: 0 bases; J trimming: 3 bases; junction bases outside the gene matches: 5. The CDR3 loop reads CASSLDDRADTEAFF. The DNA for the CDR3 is TGTGCCAGCAGCTTGGACGACAGGGCGGACACTGAAGCTTTCTTT. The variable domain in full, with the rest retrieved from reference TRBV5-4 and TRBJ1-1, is ETGVTQSPTHLIKTRGQQVTLRCSSQSGHNTVSWYQQALGQGPQFIFQYYREEENGRGNFPPRFSGLQFPNYSSELNVNALELDDSALYLCASSLDDRADTEAFFGQGTRLTVV.

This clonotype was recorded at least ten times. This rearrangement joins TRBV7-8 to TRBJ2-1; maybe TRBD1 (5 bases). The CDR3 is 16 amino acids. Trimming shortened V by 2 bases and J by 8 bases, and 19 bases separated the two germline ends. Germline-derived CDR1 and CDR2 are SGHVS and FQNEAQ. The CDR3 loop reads CASSLRLDRLGDEQFF. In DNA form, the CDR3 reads TGTGCCAGCAGCTTACGCCTAGATCGATTAGGGGATGAGCAGTTCTTC.

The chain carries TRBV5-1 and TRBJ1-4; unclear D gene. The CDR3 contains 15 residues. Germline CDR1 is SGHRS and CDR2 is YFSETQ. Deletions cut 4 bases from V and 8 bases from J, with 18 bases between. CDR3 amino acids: CASSPQHPESEKLFF. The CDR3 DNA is TGCGCCAGCAGCCCACAACACCCTGAAAGCGAAAAACTGTTTTTT.

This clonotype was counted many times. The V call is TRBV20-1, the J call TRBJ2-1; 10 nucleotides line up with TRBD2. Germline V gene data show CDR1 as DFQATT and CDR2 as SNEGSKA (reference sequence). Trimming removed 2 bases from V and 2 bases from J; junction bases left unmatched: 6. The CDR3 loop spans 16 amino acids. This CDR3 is CSARSQLAGTYNEQFF. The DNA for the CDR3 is TGCAGTGCTAGATCCCAACTAGCGGGAACCTACAATGAGCAGTTCTTC.

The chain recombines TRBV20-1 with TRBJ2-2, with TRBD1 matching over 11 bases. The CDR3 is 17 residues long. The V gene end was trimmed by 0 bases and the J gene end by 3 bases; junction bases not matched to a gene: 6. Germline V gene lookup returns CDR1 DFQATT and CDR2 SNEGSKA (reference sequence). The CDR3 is CSARDLRTGGDTGELFF. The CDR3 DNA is TGCAGTGCTAGAGATCTTAGGACAGGGGGCGACACCGGGGAGCTGTTTTTT.

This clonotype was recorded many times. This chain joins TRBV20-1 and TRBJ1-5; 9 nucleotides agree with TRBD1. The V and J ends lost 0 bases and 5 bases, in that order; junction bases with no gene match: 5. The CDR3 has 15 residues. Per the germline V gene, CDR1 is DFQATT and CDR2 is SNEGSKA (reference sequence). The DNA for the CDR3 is TGCAGTGCTAGAGACCTGACAGGGGGTGATCAGCCCCAGCATTTT. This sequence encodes CSARDLTGGDQPQHF.

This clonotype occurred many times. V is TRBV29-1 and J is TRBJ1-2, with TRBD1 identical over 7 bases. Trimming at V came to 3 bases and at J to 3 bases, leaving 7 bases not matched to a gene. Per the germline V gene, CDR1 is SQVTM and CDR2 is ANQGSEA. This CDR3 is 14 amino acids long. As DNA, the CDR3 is TGCAGCGTTGAGGGGACAGTCACCTACTATGGCTACACCTTC. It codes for CSVEGTVTYYGYTF.

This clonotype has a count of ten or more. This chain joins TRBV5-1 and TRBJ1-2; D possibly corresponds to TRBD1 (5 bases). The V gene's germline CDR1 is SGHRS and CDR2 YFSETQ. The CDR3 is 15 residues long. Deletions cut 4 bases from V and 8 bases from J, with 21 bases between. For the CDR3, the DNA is TGCGCCAGCAGCCCCCTCGTCGTCGGGGGGGAAGGCTACACCTTC. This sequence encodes CASSPLVVGGEGYTF.

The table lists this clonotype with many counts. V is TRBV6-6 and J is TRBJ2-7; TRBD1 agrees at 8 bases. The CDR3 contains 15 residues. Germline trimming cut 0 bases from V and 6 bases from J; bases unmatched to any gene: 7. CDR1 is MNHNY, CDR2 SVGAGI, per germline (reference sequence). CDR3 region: CASSYSATGAREQYF. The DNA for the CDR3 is TGTGCCAGCAGTTACTCGGCGACAGGGGCCCGCGAGCAGTACTTC.

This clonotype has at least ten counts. The CDR3 spells CASSTGTGMSPLHF. DNA of the CDR3: TGCGCCAGCAGCACCGGGACAGGGATGTCACCCCTCCACTTT. The J gene is TRBJ1-6, the V gene TRBV5-1, with 9 nucleotides matching TRBD1. CDR3 length: 14 residues. J lost 10 bases, V lost 4 bases, and 6 bases had no gene match. Germline V gene lookup returns CDR1 SGHRS and CDR2 YFSETQ.

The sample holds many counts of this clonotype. In DNA, the CDR3 is TGCGCCAGCAGCCCGGGACAGCAAGAGACCCAGTACTTC. Its protein is CASSPGQQETQYF. The chain uses TRBV5-1 and TRBJ2-5; 7 bases are shared with TRBD1. Germline V gene data show CDR1 as SGHRS and CDR2 as YFSETQ. The CDR3 consists of 13 residues. The J segment lost 2 bases and the V segment lost 4 bases, leaving 2 bases of the junction unmatched.

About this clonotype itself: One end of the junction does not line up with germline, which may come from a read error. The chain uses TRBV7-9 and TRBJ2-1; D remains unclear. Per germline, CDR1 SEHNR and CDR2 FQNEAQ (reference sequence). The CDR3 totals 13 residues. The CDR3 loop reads CASSHTAYNEQLF. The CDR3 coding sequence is TGTGCCAGCAGCCACACAGCCTACAATGAGCAGTTATTC.

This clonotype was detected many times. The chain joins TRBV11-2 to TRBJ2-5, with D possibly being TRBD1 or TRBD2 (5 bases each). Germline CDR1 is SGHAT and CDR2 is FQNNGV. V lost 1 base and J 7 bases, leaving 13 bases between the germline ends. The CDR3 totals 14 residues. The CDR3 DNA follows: TGTGCCAGCAGCTTAGTAGACAGCGGTGGGACCCAGTACTTC. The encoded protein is CASSLVDSGGTQYF.

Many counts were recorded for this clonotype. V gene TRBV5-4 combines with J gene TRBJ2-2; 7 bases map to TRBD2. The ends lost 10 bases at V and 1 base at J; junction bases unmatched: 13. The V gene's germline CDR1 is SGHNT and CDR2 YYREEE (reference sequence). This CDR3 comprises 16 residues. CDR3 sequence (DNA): TGTGCCTGCCAGCAAGTGGGCGGGGGGAACACCGGGGAGCTGTTTTTT. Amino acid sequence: CACQQVGGGNTGELFF.

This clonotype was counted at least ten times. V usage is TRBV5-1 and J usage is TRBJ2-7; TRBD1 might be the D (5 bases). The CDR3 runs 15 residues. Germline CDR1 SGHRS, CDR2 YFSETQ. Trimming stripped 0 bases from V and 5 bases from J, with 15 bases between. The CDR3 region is CASSLVGQANDEQYF. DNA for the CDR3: TGCGCCAGCAGCTTGGTTGGACAAGCCAACGACGAGCAGTACTTC.

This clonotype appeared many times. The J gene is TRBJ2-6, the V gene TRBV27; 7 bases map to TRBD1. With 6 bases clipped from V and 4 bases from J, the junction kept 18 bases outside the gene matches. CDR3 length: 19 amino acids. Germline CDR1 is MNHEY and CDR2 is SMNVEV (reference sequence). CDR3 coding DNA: TGTGCCAGCAGAACCCACGACGGGACAGCCCGTTTCGGGGCCAACGTCCTGACTTTC. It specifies CASRTHDGTARFGANVLTF.

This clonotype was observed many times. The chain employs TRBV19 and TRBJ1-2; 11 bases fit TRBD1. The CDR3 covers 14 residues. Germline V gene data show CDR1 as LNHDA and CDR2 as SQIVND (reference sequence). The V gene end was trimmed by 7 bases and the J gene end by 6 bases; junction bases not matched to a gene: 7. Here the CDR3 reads CASTHLGQGDGYTF. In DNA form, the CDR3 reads TGTGCCAGTACTCACTTGGGACAGGGGGATGGCTACACCTTC.

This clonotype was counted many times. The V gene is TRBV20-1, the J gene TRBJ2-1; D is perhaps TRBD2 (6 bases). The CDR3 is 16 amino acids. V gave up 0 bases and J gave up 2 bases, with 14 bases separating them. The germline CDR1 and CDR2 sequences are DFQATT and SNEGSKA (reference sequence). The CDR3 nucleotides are TGCAGTGCTAGAGATTTTGGCGGGAAGGCCTACAATGAGCAGTTCTTC. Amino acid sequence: CSARDFGGKAYNEQFF.

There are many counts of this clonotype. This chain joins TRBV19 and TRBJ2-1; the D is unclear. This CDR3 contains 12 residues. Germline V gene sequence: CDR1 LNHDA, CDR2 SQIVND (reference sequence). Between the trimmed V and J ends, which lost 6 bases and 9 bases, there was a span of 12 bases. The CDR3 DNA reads TGTGCCAGTAGCGAATCCAAGGTTGAGCAGTTCTTC. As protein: CASSESKVEQFF.

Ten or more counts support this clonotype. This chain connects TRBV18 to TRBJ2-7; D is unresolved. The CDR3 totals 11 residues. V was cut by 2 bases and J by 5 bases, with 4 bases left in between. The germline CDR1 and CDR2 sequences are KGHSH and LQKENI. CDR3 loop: CASSPVDEQYF. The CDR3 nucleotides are TGTGCCAGCTCACCAGTGGACGAGCAGTACTTC.